Below, 20 T cell receptor beta chains from the same sample are listed, as sequenced in a study of blood T cell repertoires in COVID-19 (TCRdb year 2020). Receptor libraries were prepared by the immunoSEQ multiplex PCR assay. In TCRdb, the immuneACCESS table is reduced to in-frame sequences with V and J assigned. These tables do not hold every clone; where another copy was compared, an unresolved V gene accounts for under half, and the others remain unexplained. This sample gives about 300,000 clones in total; over 85% of them show up just once. Less than 3.5% of the sample goes to the ten largest clones. The sample taken for sequencing was PBMCs or T cells enriched from blood (not recorded which). These receptors originate from a woman aged 45-59 years who had been exposed to COVID-19.

The rearrangement uses TRBV4-1 and TRBJ2-1; TRBD1 matches 9 bases. The CDR3 runs 15 residues. Germline values: CDR1 MGHRA, CDR2 YSYEKL. The ends lost 7 bases at V and 6 bases at J; junction bases unmatched: 10. This chain's CDR3 is CASTRDRGAINEQFF. CDR3 nucleotide sequence: TGCGCCAGCACGAGAGACAGGGGGGCCATCAATGAGCAGTTCTTC.

The CDR3 coding sequence is TGTGCCAGCAGTTCGGGACAGGGGGTCTACCAAGAGACCCAGTACTTC. Translation: CASSSGQGVYQETQYF. V gene TRBV11-3 combines with J gene TRBJ2-5, with 11 bases matching TRBD1. Germline CDR1 is SGHNT and CDR2 is YENEEA. Trimming took 6 bases from V and 0 from J; bases not matched to a gene: 6. This CDR3 comprises 16 residues.

This clone came up once. The CDR3 nucleotides read TGTGCCAGCACGGTGGGGAGGGATTCACCCCTCCACTTT. This codes for CASTVGRDSPLHF. The gene calls are TRBV6-5 and TRBJ1-6; D gene uncertain. The CDR3 has 13 amino acids. Deletions cut 7 bases from V and 8 bases from J, with 12 bases between. Looked up from germline, CDR1 is MNHEY and CDR2 is SVGAGI.

The count of this clone is one. The V call is TRBV21-1, the J call TRBJ2-2; the table assigns TRBD2, which was not confirmed against the DNA. TRBV21-1 is recorded as a pseudogene. The CDR3 has 18 amino acids. The CDR3 DNA sequence: TGTGCCAGCAGCAAAGGCATACTAGCGGGGGAATTCGCCGGGGAGCTGTTTTTT. Its protein product is CASSKGILAGEFAGELFF.

CDR3 bases: TGCGCCAGCAGCCCGTCCCTAGCGGGGGGGGCCTACGAGCAGTACTTC. The encoded protein is CASSPSLAGGAYEQYF. The gene calls are TRBV5-1 and TRBJ2-7; 12 bases match TRBD2. The germline V gene has CDR1 SGHRS and CDR2 YFSETQ. V shed 4 bases and J 2 bases; nucleotides not matched to a gene: 7. CDR3 size: 16 residues.

The sample holds one count of this clone. The rearrangement links TRBV28 to TRBJ1-5; 7 nucleotides align to TRBD1. The CDR3 sequence is 13 residues long. After removal of 5 bases from V and 2 bases from J, the junction contained 0 bases not matched to a gene. Germline loops: CDR1 MDHEN, CDR2 SYDVKM. Here the CDR3 reads CASSDRGNQPQHF. CDR3 in DNA: TGTGCCAGCAGTGACAGGGGCAATCAGCCCCAGCATTTT.

The chain has TRBV4-1 and TRBJ1-6, with D perhaps TRBD1 (5 bases). CDR3 length equals 17 residues. V was shortened by 4 bases and J by 1 base, with 14 bases between the two germline ends. CDR1 is MGHRA and CDR2 is YSYEKL in the germline V gene. DNA of the CDR3: TGCGCCAGCAGCCGGTCAGGGATGGGGTCCTATAATTCACCCCTCCACTTT. This codes for CASSRSGMGSYNSPLHF.

The chain couples TRBV4-2 to TRBJ2-2, with 7 bases fitting TRBD1. The CDR3 covers 15 residues. The V and J ends lost 5 bases and 6 bases, in that order; junction bases with no gene match: 9. In germline, CDR1 is LGHNA, CDR2 YNFKEQ. The CDR3 spells CASSGQYRGAGELFF. CDR3 in DNA: TGTGCCAGCAGCGGACAATACAGGGGCGCCGGGGAGCTGTTTTTT.

The chain uses TRBV20-1 and TRBJ2-7; D call uncertain. Germline V lookup: CDR1 DFQATT, CDR2 SNEGSKA (reference sequence). V gave up 3 bases and J gave up 4 bases, with 19 bases separating them. This CDR3 is built from 15 residues. The CDR3 bases are TGCAGTGCTAGTCTCTCTGGTGTGTGGGCGTACGAGCAGTACTTC. This sequence encodes CSASLSGVWAYEQYF.

The chain recombines TRBV4-1 with TRBJ1-2; the D is unclear. From germline, CDR1 is MGHRA and CDR2 YSYEKL. Trimming cost V 8 bases and J 0 bases, with 19 bases left between them. The CDR3 sequence is 16 residues long. The DNA for the CDR3 is TGCGCCAGCTCCCCTCGGTTCTCTTCTTCTAACTATGGCTACACCTTC. Its translation: CASSPRFSSSNYGYTF.

The V and J genes are TRBV3-1 (or the pseudogene TRBV3-2) and TRBJ2-3; 8 bases align to TRBD2. V shed 6 bases, J shed 8 bases, and the junction held 13 bases outside the gene matches. CDR3 size: 15 residues. Germline V gene sequence: CDR1 LGHDT, CDR2 YNNKEL (reference sequence). The CDR3 sequence: CASSQSGGGRSTQYF. The DNA of the CDR3 is TGTGCCAGCAGTCAGAGCGGGGGAGGCCGTAGTACGCAGTATTTT.

The rearrangement links TRBV5-1 to TRBJ1-4; no reliable D call. The CDR3 length is 15 residues. V lost 5 bases, J lost 2 bases, and 13 bases lay in between. Germline CDR1 and CDR2: SGHRS and YFSETQ. The CDR3 DNA reads TGCGCCAGCAGGCCAGGAGGGTCGACTAATGAAAAACTGTTTTTT. Protein sequence: CASRPGGSTNEKLFF.

CDR3 amino acids: CAWSVQPGDEQYF. CDR3 DNA sequence: TGTGCCTGGAGTGTACAGCCAGGGGACGAGCAGTACTTC. The genes are TRBV30 and TRBJ2-7; a possible D gene is TRBD1 (6 bases). The germline gives CDR1 GTSNPN, CDR2 SVGIG (reference sequence). V was trimmed by 0 bases and J by 5 bases, leaving 11 bases between them. The CDR3 has 13 amino acids.

The rearrangement links TRBV7-2 to TRBJ2-7; a weak D match, TRBD2 (5 bases). V lost 1 base and J lost 3, with 7 bases in between. The germline CDR1 and CDR2 sequences are SGHTA and FQGNSA. CDR3 length equals 13 residues. CDR3 protein: CASSLERLYEQYF. The CDR3, as DNA: TGTGCCAGCAGCTTAGAGCGGCTCTACGAGCAGTACTTC.

V and J are TRBV7-9 and TRBJ2-1; 9 positions agree with TRBD1. This CDR3 has 15 residues. Germline V gene data show CDR1 as SEHNR and CDR2 as FQNEAQ (reference sequence). V gave up 3 bases and J gave up 3 bases; unmatched junction bases: 3. In nucleotides, the CDR3 is TGTGCCAGCAGCTTCGGACAGGGGAACTACAATGAGCAGTTCTTC. Translated, it gives CASSFGQGNYNEQFF.

The chain joins TRBV7-6 to TRBJ2-3; 11 bases are a match to TRBD2. V was clipped by 5 bases and J by 2 bases; unmatched bases: 6. The CDR3 sequence is 16 residues long. Germline V gives CDR1 SGHVS, CDR2 FNYEAQ. The CDR3 loop is CASSRGTSGDTDTQYF. CDR3 coding DNA: TGTGCCAGCAGCAGAGGGACTAGCGGTGACACAGATACGCAGTATTTT.

The V gene is TRBV11-2, the J gene TRBJ1-2; D may be TRBD1 (5 bases). The germline gives CDR1 SGHAT, CDR2 FQNNGV. CDR3 size: 14 residues. V lost 5 bases to trimming and J lost 3 bases, with 13 bases between them. CDR3 bases: TGTGCCAGCAGCCCACAGGACATCTACTATGGCTACACCTTC. Its protein is CASSPQDIYYGYTF.

CDR3 region: CASSNLGGGTDTQYF. In DNA form, the CDR3 reads TGTGCCAGTAGCAACTTAGGGGGCGGCACAGATACGCAGTATTTT. This sequence joins TRBV19 and TRBJ2-3, with 7 bases that match TRBD1. Germline CDR1 is LNHDA and CDR2 is SQIVND (reference sequence). Trimming removed 6 bases from V and 1 base from J; junction bases left unmatched: 7. The CDR3 has 15 residues.

The chain has TRBV18 and TRBJ2-6; tentative D call: TRBD1 (6 bases). This CDR3 contains 17 residues. Looked up from germline, CDR1 is KGHSH and CDR2 is LQKENI. Trimming took 6 bases from V and 0 from J, leaving 15 bases between them. The CDR3 spells CASSPGTPNSGANVLTF. Written as DNA, the CDR3 is TGTGCCAGCTCCCCCGGGACACCTAACTCTGGGGCCAACGTCCTGACTTTC. The full variable domain, in which reference TRBV18 and TRBJ2-6 provide the parts outside the CDR3, is NAGVMQNPRHLVRRRGQEARLRCSPMKGHSHVYWYRQLPEEGLKFMVYLQKENIIDESGMPKERFSAEFPKEGPSILRIQQVVRGDSAAYFCASSPGTPNSGANVLTFGAGSRLTVL.

The chain has TRBV7-2 and TRBJ1-4; weak D call: TRBD1 (6 bases). V dropped 5 bases and J dropped 7 bases, with 17 bases sitting between them. The CDR3 is made up of 15 amino acids. CDR1 and CDR2 from the germline V gene are SGHTA and FQGNSA. CDR3 bases: TGTGCCAGCAGCCCGGTGGTTGGACAGCTTGAAAAACTGTTTTTT. Amino acids: CASSPVVGQLEKLFF.